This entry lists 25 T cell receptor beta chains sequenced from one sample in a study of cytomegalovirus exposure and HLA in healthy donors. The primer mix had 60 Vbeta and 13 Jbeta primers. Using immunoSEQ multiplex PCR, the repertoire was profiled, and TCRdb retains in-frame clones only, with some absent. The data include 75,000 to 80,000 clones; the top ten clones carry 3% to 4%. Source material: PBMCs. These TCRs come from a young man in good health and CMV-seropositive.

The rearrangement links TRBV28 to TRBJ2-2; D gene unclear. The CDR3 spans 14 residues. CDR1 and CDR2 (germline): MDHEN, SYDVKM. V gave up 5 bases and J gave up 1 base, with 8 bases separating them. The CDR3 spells CASSAHRNTGELFF. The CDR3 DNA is TGTGCCAGCAGTGCGCATAGGAACACCGGGGAGCTGTTTTTT.

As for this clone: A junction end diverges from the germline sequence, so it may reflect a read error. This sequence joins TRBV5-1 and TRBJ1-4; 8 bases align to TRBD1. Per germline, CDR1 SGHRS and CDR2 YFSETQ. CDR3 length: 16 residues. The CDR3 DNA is TGCGCCGGCAGCTCCAACCCGAGGACAGGGCTTGAAAAACTGTTTTTT. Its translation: CAGSSNPRTGLEKLFF.

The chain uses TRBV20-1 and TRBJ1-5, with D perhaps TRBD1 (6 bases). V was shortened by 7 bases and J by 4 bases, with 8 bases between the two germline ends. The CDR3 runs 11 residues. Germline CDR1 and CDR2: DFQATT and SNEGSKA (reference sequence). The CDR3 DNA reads TGCAGTGTACAGGGTAATCAGCCCCAGCATTTT. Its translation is CSVQGNQPQHF.

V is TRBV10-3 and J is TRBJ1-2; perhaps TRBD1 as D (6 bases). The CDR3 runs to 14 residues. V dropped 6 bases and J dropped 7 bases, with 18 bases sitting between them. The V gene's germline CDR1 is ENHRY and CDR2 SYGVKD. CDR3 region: CAIRGAAVGFGYTF. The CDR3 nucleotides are TGTGCCATCAGGGGGGCTGCAGTGGGCTTTGGCTACACCTTC.

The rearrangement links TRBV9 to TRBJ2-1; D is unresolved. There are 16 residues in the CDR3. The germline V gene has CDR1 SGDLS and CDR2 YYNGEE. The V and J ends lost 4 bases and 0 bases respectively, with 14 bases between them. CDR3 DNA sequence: TGTGCCAGCAGCAAAAGCAGGTCGAGCTCCTACAATGAGCAGTTCTTC. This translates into CASSKSRSSSYNEQFF.

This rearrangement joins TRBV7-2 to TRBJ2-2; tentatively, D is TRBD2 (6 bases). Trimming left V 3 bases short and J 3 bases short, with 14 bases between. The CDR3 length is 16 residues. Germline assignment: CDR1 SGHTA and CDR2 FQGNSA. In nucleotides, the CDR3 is TGTGCCAGCAGCTTTTTTGGAGGGCCGGACACCGGGGAGCTGTTTTTT. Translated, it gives CASSFFGGPDTGELFF.

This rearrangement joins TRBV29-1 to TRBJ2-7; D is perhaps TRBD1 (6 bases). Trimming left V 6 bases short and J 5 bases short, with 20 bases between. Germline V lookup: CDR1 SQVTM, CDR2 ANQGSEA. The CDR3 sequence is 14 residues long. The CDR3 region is CSVEPTGTLDEQYF. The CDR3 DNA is TGCAGCGTGGAACCTACAGGGACCCTTGACGAGCAGTACTTC.

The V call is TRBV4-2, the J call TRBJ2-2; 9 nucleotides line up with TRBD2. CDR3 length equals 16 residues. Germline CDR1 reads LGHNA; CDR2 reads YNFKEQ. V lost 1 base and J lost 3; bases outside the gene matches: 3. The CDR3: CASSQGVAGDTGELFF. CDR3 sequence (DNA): TGTGCCAGCAGCCAAGGGGTAGCGGGAGACACCGGGGAGCTGTTTTTT.

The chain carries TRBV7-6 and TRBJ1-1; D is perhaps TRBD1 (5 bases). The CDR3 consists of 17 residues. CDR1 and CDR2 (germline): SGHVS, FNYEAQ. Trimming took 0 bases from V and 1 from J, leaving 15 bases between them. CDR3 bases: TGTGCCAGCAGCTTAGCCTTAAGTGAGACAGAGAACACTGAAGCTTTCTTT. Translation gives CASSLALSETENTEAFF.

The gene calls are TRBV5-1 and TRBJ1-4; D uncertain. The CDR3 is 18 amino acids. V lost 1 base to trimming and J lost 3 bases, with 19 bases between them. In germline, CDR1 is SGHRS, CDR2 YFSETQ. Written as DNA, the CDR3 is TGCGCCAGCAGCTTGTTTTACGTAGCCTCGAGACCTAATGAAAAACTGTTTTTT. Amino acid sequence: CASSLFYVASRPNEKLFF.

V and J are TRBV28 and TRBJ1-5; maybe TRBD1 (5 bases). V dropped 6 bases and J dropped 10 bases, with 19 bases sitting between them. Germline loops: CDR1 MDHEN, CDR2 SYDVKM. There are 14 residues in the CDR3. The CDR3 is CASRFVVPGTPQHF. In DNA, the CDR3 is TGTGCCAGCAGGTTCGTGGTCCCTGGGACTCCCCAGCATTTT.

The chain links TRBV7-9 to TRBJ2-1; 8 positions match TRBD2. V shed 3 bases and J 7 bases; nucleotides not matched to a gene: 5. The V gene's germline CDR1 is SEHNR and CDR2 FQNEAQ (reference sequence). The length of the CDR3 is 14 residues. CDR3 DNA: TGTGCCAGCAGCTTGGCGGGGGGCGGGAATGAGCAGTTCTTC. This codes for CASSLAGGGNEQFF. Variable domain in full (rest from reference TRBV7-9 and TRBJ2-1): DTGVSQNPRHKITKRGQNVTFRCDPISEHNRLYWYRQTLGQGPEFLTYFQNEAQLEKSRLLSDRFSAERPKGSFSTLEIQRTEQGDSAMYLCASSLAGGGNEQFFGPGTRLTVL.

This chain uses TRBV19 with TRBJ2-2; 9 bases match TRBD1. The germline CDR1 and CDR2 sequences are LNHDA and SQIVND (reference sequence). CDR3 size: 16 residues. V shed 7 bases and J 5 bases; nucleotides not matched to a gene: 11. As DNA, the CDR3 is TGTGCCAGTACCGCATCCGGGACAGGGAATACCGGGGAGCTGTTTTTT. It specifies CASTASGTGNTGELFF.

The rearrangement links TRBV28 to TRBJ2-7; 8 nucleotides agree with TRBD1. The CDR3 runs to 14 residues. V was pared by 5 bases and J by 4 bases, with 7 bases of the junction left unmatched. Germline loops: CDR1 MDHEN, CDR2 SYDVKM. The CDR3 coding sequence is TGTGCCAGCAGTCATCCGGGACAGGAGTACGAGCAGTACTTC. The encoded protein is CASSHPGQEYEQYF.

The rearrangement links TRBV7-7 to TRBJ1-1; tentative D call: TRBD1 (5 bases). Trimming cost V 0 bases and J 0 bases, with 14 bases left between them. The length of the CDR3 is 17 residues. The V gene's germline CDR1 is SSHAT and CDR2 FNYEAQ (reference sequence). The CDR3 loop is CASSLAAGRELNTEAFF. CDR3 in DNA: TGTGCCAGCAGCTTAGCAGCGGGACGAGAGTTGAACACTGAAGCTTTCTTT.

In DNA form, the CDR3 reads TGCGCCAGCAGCTTGGGGGGACAAAGGGAGACCCAGTACTTC. This encodes CASSLGGQRETQYF. The J gene is TRBJ2-5, the V gene TRBV5-1, with D possibly TRBD1 on 6 matching bases. The V and J ends lost 0 bases and 5 bases respectively, with 11 bases between them. Germline CDR1 reads SGHRS; CDR2 reads YFSETQ. This CDR3 spans 14 amino acids.

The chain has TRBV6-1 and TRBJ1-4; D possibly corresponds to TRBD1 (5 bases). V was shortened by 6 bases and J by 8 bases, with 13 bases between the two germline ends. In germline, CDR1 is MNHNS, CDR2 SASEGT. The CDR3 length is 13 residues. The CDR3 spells CASRGQGYEKLFF. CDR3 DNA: TGTGCCAGCAGGGGGCAGGGTTACGAAAAACTGTTTTTT.

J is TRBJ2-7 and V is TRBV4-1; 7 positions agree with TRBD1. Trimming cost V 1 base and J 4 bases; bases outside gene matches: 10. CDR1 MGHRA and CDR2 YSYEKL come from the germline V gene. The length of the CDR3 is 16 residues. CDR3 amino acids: CASSQGLARGIYEQYF. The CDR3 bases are TGCGCCAGCAGCCAAGGTCTCGCCAGGGGGATTTACGAGCAGTACTTC.

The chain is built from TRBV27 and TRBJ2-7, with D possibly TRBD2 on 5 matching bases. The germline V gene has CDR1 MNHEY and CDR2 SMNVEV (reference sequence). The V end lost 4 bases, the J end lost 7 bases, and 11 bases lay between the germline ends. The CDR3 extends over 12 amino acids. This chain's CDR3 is CASSYGGGEQYF. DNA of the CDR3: TGTGCCAGCAGTTACGGTGGAGGAGAGCAGTACTTC.

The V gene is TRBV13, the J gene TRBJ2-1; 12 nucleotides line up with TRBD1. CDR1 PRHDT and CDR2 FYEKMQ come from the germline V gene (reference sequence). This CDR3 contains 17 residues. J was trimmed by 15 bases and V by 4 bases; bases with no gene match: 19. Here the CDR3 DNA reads TGTGCCAGCAGCTCGACCGGGACAGGGGGCGCGGGGACGTGGCCGTTCTTC. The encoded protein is CASSSTGTGGAGTWPFF.

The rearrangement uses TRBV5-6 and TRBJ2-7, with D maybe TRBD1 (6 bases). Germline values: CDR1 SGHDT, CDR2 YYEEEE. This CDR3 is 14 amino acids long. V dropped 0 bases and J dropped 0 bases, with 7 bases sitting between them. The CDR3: CASSLGQDSYEQYF. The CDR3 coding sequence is TGTGCCAGCAGCTTGGGACAGGACTCCTACGAGCAGTACTTC.

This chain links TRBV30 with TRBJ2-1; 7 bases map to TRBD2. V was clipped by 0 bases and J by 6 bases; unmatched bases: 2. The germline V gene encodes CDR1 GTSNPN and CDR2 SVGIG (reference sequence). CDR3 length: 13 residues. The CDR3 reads CAWSVSGGNEQFF. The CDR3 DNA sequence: TGTGCCTGGAGTGTATCGGGAGGCAATGAGCAGTTCTTC.

Here the CDR3 DNA reads TGTGCCAGCAGTTTATCCGCCAGAGGAAACACTGAAGCTTTCTTT. Translation: CASSLSARGNTEAFF. The chain combines TRBV27 with TRBJ1-1; D gene ambiguous. Germline V CDR1 and CDR2: MNHEY, SMNVEV (reference sequence). The V end was cut by 0 bases, the J end by 2 bases, with 10 bases between. This CDR3 is 15 amino acids long.

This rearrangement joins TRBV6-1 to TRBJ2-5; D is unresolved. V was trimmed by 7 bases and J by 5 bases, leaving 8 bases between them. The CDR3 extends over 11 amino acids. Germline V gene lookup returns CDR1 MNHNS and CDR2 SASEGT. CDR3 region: CASTEWETQYF. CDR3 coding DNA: TGTGCCAGCACAGAATGGGAGACCCAGTACTTC.

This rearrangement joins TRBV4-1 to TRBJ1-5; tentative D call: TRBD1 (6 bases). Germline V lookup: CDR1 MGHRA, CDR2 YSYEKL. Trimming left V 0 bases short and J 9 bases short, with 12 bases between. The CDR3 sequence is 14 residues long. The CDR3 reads CASSQETGLSPQHF. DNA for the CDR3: TGCGCCAGCAGCCAAGAGACAGGTTTGTCGCCCCAGCATTTT.